The rows below give T cell receptor beta chains drawn from one sample of a study of T cell changes during pregnancy in multiple sclerosis. Libraries were prepared by immunoSEQ multiplex PCR; TCRdb keeps only in-frame clonotypes and omits some of them. The sample includes under 95,000 clones, roughly 91% seen only once; the top ten take about 1.6%. Specimen: peripheral blood, collected after pregnancy. The receptors stem from a female donor in good health, enrolled as a control in a pregnancy study. CDR3s include the opening cysteine and the closing phenylalanine or tryptophan. D genes are given only for firm matches. Where a row states a size, it is once, few, many or the class of an expanded clone; other rows omit it.

>TRBJ2-1|NA|14|NA|TRBV4-3
TGCGCCAGCAAGGGATTGGCGGGGAACAATGAGCAGTTCTTC
CASKGLAGNNEQFF
>TRBJ2-2|once|17|TRBD2|TRBV7-3
TGTGCCAGCGCCACAAGAAGCGGGGGGATTAACACCGGGGAGCTGTTTTTT
CASATRSGGINTGELFF
>TRBJ2-7|NA|15|TRBD1|TRBV11-2
TGTGCCAGCAGTCCTACGACAGGGGCGAATGGTGAGCAGTACTTC
CASSPTTGANGEQYF
>TRBJ2-7|NA|13|NA|TRBV11-3
TGTGCCAGCAGCCGGGGACTGTCCTACGAGCAGTACTTC
CASSRGLSYEQYF
>TRBJ1-2|NA|13|TRBD1|TRBV5-4
TGTGCCAGCAGCCAGCAGGGTACAGGGGTCTACACCTTC
CASSQQGTGVYTF
>TRBJ2-5|once|12|NA|TRBV7-2
TGTGCCAGCAGCTCGGAACGGGGGACCCAGTACTTC
CASSSERGTQYF
>TRBJ1-6|once|14|TRBD1|TRBV4-2
TGTGCCAGCAGCCTACAGGGGTCCCCGAAACCCCTCCACTTT
CASSLQGSPKPLHF
>TRBJ1-2|NA|14|NA|TRBV6-1
TGTGCCAGCAGTGACGGAGGGGACGGGTATGGCTACACCTTC
CASSDGGDGYGYTF
>TRBJ1-1|NA|12|TRBD1|TRBV11-2
TGTGCCAGCAGCCCACAGGGGAGCTGGGCTTTCTTT
CASSPQGSWAFF
>TRBJ1-4|once|15|NA|TRBV29-1
TGCAGCGTCCTGGACTCGGTTGCAACTAATGAAAAACTGTTTTTT
CSVLDSVATNEKLFF
>TRBJ2-1|NA|14|TRBD2|TRBV30
TGTGCCTGGGGTAGCGGGAGGTCCTACAATGAGCAGTTCTTC
CAWGSGRSYNEQFF
>TRBJ2-3|NA|15|TRBD2|TRBV11-2
TGTGCCAGCAGCTTCCTAGCGGGGGGGCCTTATACGCAGTATTTT
CASSFLAGGPYTQYF
>TRBJ1-6|NA|14|NA|TRBV28
TGTGCCAGCAGATCCCGGGAACCAAATTCACCCCTCCACTTT
CASRSREPNSPLHF
>TRBJ1-6|NA|14|TRBD1|TRBV11-2
TGTGCCAGCAGCCCTGGACAGGGAGGTTCACCCCTCCACTTT
CASSPGQGGSPLHF
>TRBJ1-1|NA|17|TRBD1|TRBV28
TGTGCCAGCAGTTCTCCCGGACAGGCCACCAGGAACACTGAAGCTTTCTTT
CASSSPGQATRNTEAFF
>TRBJ1-5|few|15|NA|TRBV9
TGTGCCAGCAGCGTAGAGGCGGGTGGTACTCAGCCCCAGCATTTT
CASSVEAGGTQPQHF
>TRBJ1-4|NA|14|NA|TRBV5-4
TGTGCCAGCAGCTTAACAACAGCTAATGAAAAACTGTTTTTT
CASSLTTANEKLFF
>TRBJ1-2|NA|14|NA|TRBV7-9
TGTGCCAGCAGCTCGGACATTTCTAACTATGGCTACACCTTC
CASSSDISNYGYTF
>TRBJ2-7|NA|14|TRBD1|TRBV28
TGTGCCAGCAGCCGGGACAGGACATCCTACGAGCAGTACTTC
CASSRDRTSYEQYF
>TRBJ2-3|NA|16|NA|TRBV19
TGTGCCAGTAGTATAGGGCCGGGTGGGAGCACAGATACGCAGTATTTT
CASSIGPGGSTDTQYF
>TRBJ1-4|NA|14|NA|TRBV19
TGTGCCAGTAGCTCCCGGGCAACTAATGAAAAACTGTTTTTT
CASSSRATNEKLFF
>TRBJ1-1|NA|15|NA|TRBV7-9
TGTGCCAGCAGCTTACCGCCGACAGGAGATGTTGAAGCTTTCTTT
CASSLPPTGDVEAFF
>TRBJ1-1|NA|13|NA|TRBV4-2
TGTGCCAGCAGCTTACAGCCGAACACTGAAGCTTTCTTT
CASSLQPNTEAFF
>TRBJ2-5|NA|15|TRBD2|TRBV5-3
TGTGCCAGAAGCGACAGCGGGGGGGCTGCAGAGACCCAGTACTTC
CARSDSGGAAETQYF
>TRBJ1-5|NA|17|NA|TRBV21-1
TGTGCCAGCAGCAAAGAACCCAGGGGTTGGGTCAATCAGCCCCAGCATTTT
CASSKEPRGWVNQPQHF
>TRBJ2-1|NA|19|TRBD2|TRBV4-3
TGCGCCAGCAGCCAAGATTCCGGGCCTTGGGGGGGGAAGGCCAATGAGCAGTTCTTC
CASSQDSGPWGGKANEQFF
>TRBJ1-5|NA|14|NA|TRBV7-9
TGTGCCAGCAGCTCGACAGGTTTTCGACAGCCCCAGCATTTT
CASSSTGFRQPQHF
>TRBJ2-3|NA|16|NA|TRBV4-3
TGCGCCAGCAGCCAAGCAACGGGGACAAGGGGAGATACGCAGTATTTT
CASSQATGTRGDTQYF
>TRBJ2-7|once|13|NA|TRBV6-6
TGTGCCAGCAGTTACTCGGCAGGGCTAAACCAGTACTTC
CASSYSAGLNQYF
>TRBJ1-1|once|14|NA|TRBV7-2
TGTGCCAGCAGCTCATACGGGGGGAACACTGAAGCTTTCTTT
CASSSYGGNTEAFF
>TRBJ2-3|NA|14|TRBD2|TRBV6-5
TGTGCCAGCAACGAGGGACTAGGGGCAGATACGCAGTATTTT
CASNEGLGADTQYF
>TRBJ1-4|NA|13|NA|TRBV7-7
TGTGCTAGCAGCTCCGGACTAAATGAAAAACTGTTTTTT
CASSSGLNEKLFF
>TRBJ2-7|NA|14|NA|TRBV6-1
TGTGCCAGCAGTGAATCCAGGGTTCGGTACGAGCAGTACTTC
CASSESRVRYEQYF
>TRBJ2-1|NA|16|TRBD2|TRBV5-1
TGCGCCAGCAGCCCCTATAGCGGGGGTACCTACAATGAGCAGTTCTTC
CASSPYSGGTYNEQFF
>TRBJ2-7|NA|17|NA|TRBV25-1
TGTGCCAGCAGTGAATCCCCCGACAGGAATCTACTCGTACCGGAGTACTTC
CASSESPDRNLLVPEYF
>TRBJ2-2|NA|13|NA|TRBV30
TGTGCCTGGAGCCCCCGGGGTACCGGGGAGCTGTTTTTT
CAWSPRGTGELFF
>TRBJ2-7|NA|15|NA|TRBV6-1
TGTGCCAGCAGTGAACCAGGACAGCTGTCCTACGAGCAGTACTTC
CASSEPGQLSYEQYF
>TRBJ1-2|NA|15|TRBD1|TRBV14
TGTGCCAGCAGCCAGACTTGGCGGACAGGGGATGGCTACACCTTC
CASSQTWRTGDGYTF
>TRBJ2-2|NA|13|NA|TRBV7-2
TGTGCCAGCAGCTTAGTGCGTCCCGGGGAGCTGTTTTTT
CASSLVRPGELFF
>TRBJ1-4|NA|20|TRBD1|TRBV18
TGTGCCAGCTCGCGACTCTCCGGGACAGGGATAGTTGCAACTAATGAAAAACTGTTTTTT
CASSRLSGTGIVATNEKLFF
>TRBJ1-6|NA|13|NA|TRBV6-5
TGTGCCAGCAGTTTCCTCTATAATTCACCCCTCCACTTT
CASSFLYNSPLHF
>TRBJ1-1|NA|15|TRBD1|TRBV9
TGTGCCAGCAGCCCTTGGGACAGACTGAACACTGAAGCTTTCTTT
CASSPWDRLNTEAFF
>TRBJ1-1|NA|15|NA|TRBV19
TGTGCCAGTAGTACCACGCCGGGACAGAACACTGAAGCTTTCTTT
CASSTTPGQNTEAFF
>TRBJ1-4|NA|14|NA|TRBV7-2
TGTGCCAGCAGCTTAGCACAGGGAAGAGACGAACTGTTTTTT
CASSLAQGRDELFF
>TRBJ1-3|NA|10|NA|TRBV20-1
TGCAGTGCTAGAATTAGCACCATATATTTT
CSARISTIYF
>TRBJ1-5|NA|13|NA|TRBV27
TGTGCCAGCAGTTTCCAGGGCTCTCAGCCCCAGCATTTT
CASSFQGSQPQHF
>TRBJ2-1|NA|13|TRBD2|TRBV30
TGTGCCTGGGATAGCGGGGGGCTGAATGAGCAGTTCTTC
CAWDSGGLNEQFF
>TRBJ2-3|NA|12|NA|TRBV10-3
TGTGCCATAAGGACAGTGCAAGATACGCAGTATTTT
CAIRTVQDTQYF
>TRBJ1-1|NA|14|NA|TRBV4-3
TGCGCCAGCAGCCAAGATGGGGGGGGGACTGAAGCTTTCTTT
CASSQDGGGTEAFF
>TRBJ1-1|NA|14|NA|TRBV7-6
TGTGCCAGCAGCTTAGGGGGCATGAACACTGAAGCTTTCTTT
CASSLGGMNTEAFF
>TRBJ1-2|NA|15|TRBD1|TRBV6-5
TGTGCCAGCAGTTACCAACGAGGGACAGAATATGGCTACACCTTC
CASSYQRGTEYGYTF
>TRBJ2-1|NA|17|TRBD2|TRBV6-1
TGTGCCAGCAGTGAAAGGAAGCGGGGGAGCTCCTACAATGAGCAGTTCTTC
CASSERKRGSSYNEQFF
>TRBJ2-2|NA|14|NA|TRBV7-3
TGTGCCAGCAGCTTAATCCCCTTGGGGGGTGAGCTGTTTTTT
CASSLIPLGGELFF
>TRBJ2-1|NA|18|TRBD1|TRBV4-3
TGCGCCAGCAGAATCACCACCGGGGACAGCGAGAGGCCAAATGAGCAGTTCTTC
CASRITTGDSERPNEQFF
>TRBJ2-1|NA|16|TRBD2|TRBV4-1
TGCGCCAGCAGCCTCGGACTAGCGGGGGCGGGAGATGAGCAGTTCTTC
CASSLGLAGAGDEQFF
>TRBJ1-4|NA|15|TRBD1|TRBV14
TGTGCCAGCAGCCGAGGAGGGACAGGGGACGAAAAACTGTTTTTT
CASSRGGTGDEKLFF
>TRBJ1-3|NA|15|NA|TRBV6-6
TGTGCCAGCAGTCTCAACGGAGGCTCTGGAAACACCATATATTTT
CASSLNGGSGNTIYF
>TRBJ2-3|NA|14|NA|TRBV4-3
TGCGCCAGCAGCCAAGAGGCACGGGAGGATACGCAGTATTTT
CASSQEAREDTQYF
>TRBJ2-1|NA|16|NA|TRBV7-2
TGTGCCAGCAGCTTAATAGGGGGTAGAGGAGCAAATGAGCAGTTCTTC
CASSLIGGRGANEQFF